The TCR beta chain under discussion was sequenced for a study of identical twins. The CDR3 loop spans 16 amino acids. Germline V CDR1 and CDR2: SGHKS, YYEKEE (reference sequence). V trimming: 1 base; J trimming: 8 bases; junction bases outside the gene matches: 10. In this sample, this clonotype turned up a few times. Antigen specificity is unknown. The donors were all healthy and Caucasian. Whole-study results and caveats: Carriage of fewer insertions was seen in abundant cord blood beta clonotypes, whereas memory repertoires showed none.

TCRdb called the 5' RACE reads again in MiXCR, with one record for every CDR3 protein. The table shows some 590,000 distinct CDR3 sequences, with nearly 10% occurring only once. These data are also associated with another study on yellow fever vaccine responses in identical twins.

Input material: PBMCs. This sequence originates from a young woman in good health. The rearrangement joins TRBV5-5 to TRBJ2-1; TRBD2 matches 9 bases. The CDR3 DNA reads TGTGCCAGCAGCTTGAGTGGCTCTAGCGGGGCCCATGAGCAGTTCTTC. Protein sequence: CASSLSGSSGAHEQFF.